The rows below give T cell receptor beta chains drawn from one sample of a study of blood T cells in healthy people across ages. MiXCR, applied by TCRdb to the 5' RACE reads, yields one record per CDR3 protein. The table includes about 1,500,000 distinct CDR3 sequences, approximately 42% detected once. The specimen was blood. The receptors were gathered from a woman aged 18-29 years in good health. CDR3s include the opening cysteine and the closing phenylalanine or tryptophan. The order of the fields is D gene, J gene, clone size, V gene, CDR3 protein, CDR3 DNA. The D gene is left open where the match is weak. The size of a clone is reported for some rows only, either as once, few or many, or as a class for expanded clones.

d_gene: .
j_gene: TRBJ2-5
abundance: .
v_gene: TRBV9
CDR3aa: CASSALREETQYF
CDR3nt: TGTGCCAGCAGCGCCCTTCGAGAGGAGACCCAGTACTTC

d_gene: .
j_gene: TRBJ1-2
abundance: .
v_gene: TRBV11-2
CDR3aa: CASSLGAGGGSNYGYTF
CDR3nt: TGTGCCAGCAGCTTAGGAGCGGGGGGCGGCTCTAACTATGGCTACACCTTC

d_gene: .
j_gene: TRBJ1-3
abundance: .
v_gene: TRBV6-5
CDR3aa: CASSYSMNLGQTVGNTIYF
CDR3nt: TGTGCCAGCAGTTACTCGATGAACTTAGGACAGACCGTTGGAAACACCATATATTTT

d_gene: TRBD2
j_gene: TRBJ2-7
abundance: few
v_gene: TRBV4-1
CDR3aa: CASSQVLAASYEQYF
CDR3nt: TGCGCCAGCAGCCAAGTACTAGCGGCCTCCTACGAGCAGTACTTC

d_gene: .
j_gene: TRBJ1-1
abundance: .
v_gene: TRBV20-1
CDR3aa: CGARTPGGTEAFF
CDR3nt: TGCGGTGCCCGCACCCCCGGGGGCACTGAAGCTTTCTTT

d_gene: .
j_gene: TRBJ1-2
abundance: once
v_gene: TRBV3-1
CDR3aa: CASSQGNYYGYTF
CDR3nt: TGTGCCAGCAGCCAGGGGAATTACTATGGCTACACCTTC

d_gene: .
j_gene: TRBJ1-1
abundance: few
v_gene: TRBV3-1
CDR3aa: CASSLNDPLNTEAFF
CDR3nt: TGTGCCAGCAGCCTCAACGATCCTTTGAACACTGAAGCTTTCTTT

d_gene: .
j_gene: TRBJ1-4
abundance: .
v_gene: TRBV12-3/TRBV12-4
CDR3aa: CASSAAEKLFF
CDR3nt: TGTGCCAGCAGTGCTGCTGAAAAACTGTTTTTT

d_gene: .
j_gene: TRBJ2-3
abundance: .
v_gene: TRBV7-6
CDR3aa: CASSPGPGATDTQYF
CDR3nt: TGTGCCAGCAGCCCGGGACCAGGGGCCACAGATACGCAGTATTTT

d_gene: .
j_gene: TRBJ2-7
abundance: few
v_gene: TRBV20-1
CDR3aa: CSAPNRDQGTEQYF
CDR3nt: TGCAGTGCTCCAAACCGGGACCAGGGCACCGAGCAGTACTTC

d_gene: TRBD1
j_gene: TRBJ1-2
abundance: once
v_gene: TRBV6-6
CDR3aa: CASSYLTGGGYTF
CDR3nt: TGTGCCAGCAGTTACTTGACAGGGGGTGGCTACACCTTC

d_gene: TRBD1
j_gene: TRBJ2-7
abundance: .
v_gene: TRBV28
CDR3aa: CASSLWGQAGSYEQYF
CDR3nt: TGTGCCAGCAGTTTATGGGGACAGGCCGGATCCTACGAGCAGTACTTC

d_gene: .
j_gene: TRBJ2-7
abundance: .
v_gene: TRBV9
CDR3aa: CVGPSYEQYF
CDR3nt: TGTGTCGGGCCCTCCTACGAGCAGTACTTC

d_gene: TRBD1
j_gene: TRBJ1-2
abundance: .
v_gene: TRBV12-3/TRBV12-4
CDR3aa: CASSSRTGSYGYTF
CDR3nt: TGTGCCAGCAGTTCGAGGACAGGAAGCTATGGCTACACCTTC

d_gene: .
j_gene: TRBJ2-5
abundance: .
v_gene: TRBV29-1
CDR3aa: CSVVRGLNEQYF
CDR3nt: TGCAGCGTTGTTAGAGGCCTCAATGAGCAGTACTTC

d_gene: .
j_gene: TRBJ1-2
abundance: once
v_gene: TRBV12-3/TRBV12-4
CDR3aa: CASSLSASANYGYTF
CDR3nt: TGTGCCAGCAGTTTGAGTGCGTCCGCTAACTATGGCTACACCTTC

d_gene: .
j_gene: TRBJ2-2
abundance: .
v_gene: TRBV6-1
CDR3aa: CASKPGATNTGELFF
CDR3nt: TGTGCCAGCAAACCAGGGGCTACGAACACCGGGGAGCTGTTTTTT

d_gene: .
j_gene: TRBJ2-7
abundance: few
v_gene: TRBV27
CDR3aa: CASSTTGAVQTYEQYF
CDR3nt: TGTGCCAGCAGTACGACCGGGGCCGTCCAAACCTACGAGCAGTACTTC

d_gene: .
j_gene: TRBJ1-2
abundance: .
v_gene: TRBV21-1
CDR3aa: CASSAMTEGRDANTF
CDR3nt: TGTGCCAGCAGCGCAATGACAGAAGGGCGGGACGCCAACACCTTC

d_gene: TRBD1
j_gene: TRBJ1-2
abundance: few
v_gene: TRBV29-1
CDR3aa: CSVETGASYGYTF
CDR3nt: TGCAGCGTGGAAACAGGGGCTAGCTATGGCTACACCTTC

d_gene: .
j_gene: TRBJ2-1
abundance: .
v_gene: TRBV4-1
CDR3aa: CASSLRIVTVEQFF
CDR3nt: TGCGCCAGCAGCCTAAGGATTGTGACAGTAGAGCAGTTCTTC

d_gene: .
j_gene: TRBJ2-1
abundance: .
v_gene: TRBV7-2
CDR3aa: CASSLVVGGREQFF
CDR3nt: TGTGCCAGCAGCTTAGTGGTGGGAGGACGTGAGCAGTTCTTC

d_gene: .
j_gene: TRBJ1-1
abundance: once
v_gene: TRBV6-2/TRBV6-3
CDR3aa: CASSTSGGNTEAFF
CDR3nt: TGTGCCAGCAGTACCTCGGGCGGGAACACTGAAGCTTTCTTT

d_gene: TRBD1
j_gene: TRBJ1-3
abundance: once
v_gene: TRBV20-1
CDR3aa: CSASRTGAGNTIYF
CDR3nt: TGCAGTGCTAGTCGGACAGGTGCGGGAAACACCATATATTTT

d_gene: .
j_gene: TRBJ2-3
abundance: .
v_gene: TRBV11-2
CDR3aa: CASRKTDTQYF
CDR3nt: TGTGCCAGCAGAAAAACAGATACGCAGTATTTT

d_gene: TRBD2
j_gene: TRBJ2-3
abundance: many
v_gene: TRBV9
CDR3aa: CASSVGGGSTDTQYF
CDR3nt: TGTGCCAGCAGCGTAGGCGGGGGGAGCACAGATACGCAGTATTTT

d_gene: .
j_gene: TRBJ2-1
abundance: .
v_gene: TRBV20-1
CDR3aa: CSARDIRNEQFF
CDR3nt: TGCAGTGCTAGGGACATACGGAATGAGCAGTTCTTC

d_gene: TRBD1
j_gene: TRBJ1-4
abundance: once
v_gene: TRBV27
CDR3aa: CASSPGPGGNNEKLFF
CDR3nt: TGTGCCAGCAGCCCCGGGCCAGGGGGGAATAATGAAAAACTGTTTTTT

d_gene: .
j_gene: TRBJ1-2
abundance: .
v_gene: TRBV28
CDR3aa: CASSQRGILANYGYTF
CDR3nt: TGTGCCAGCAGTCAAAGGGGAATCTTAGCTAACTATGGCTACACCTTC

d_gene: .
j_gene: TRBJ1-2
abundance: few
v_gene: TRBV7-9
CDR3aa: CASNPAETATYGYTF
CDR3nt: TGTGCCAGCAACCCGGCCGAGACAGCAACCTATGGCTACACCTTC

d_gene: .
j_gene: TRBJ2-1
abundance: .
v_gene: TRBV9
CDR3aa: CASQGGGSYNEQFF
CDR3nt: TGTGCCAGCCAGGGGGGCGGCTCCTACAATGAGCAGTTCTTC

d_gene: .
j_gene: TRBJ1-5
abundance: .
v_gene: TRBV4-1
CDR3aa: CASSPRDNHQPQHF
CDR3nt: TGCGCCAGCAGCCCCCGAGACAATCATCAGCCCCAGCATTTT

d_gene: .
j_gene: TRBJ2-5
abundance: .
v_gene: TRBV20-1
CDR3aa: CSARYTYNEQYF
CDR3nt: TGCAGTGCTAGATACACATACAATGAGCAGTACTTC

d_gene: TRBD1
j_gene: TRBJ2-7
abundance: few
v_gene: TRBV7-9
CDR3aa: CASSSGTVPYEQYF
CDR3nt: TGTGCCAGCAGCTCTGGGACAGTACCCTACGAGCAGTACTTC

d_gene: TRBD1
j_gene: TRBJ2-1
abundance: .
v_gene: TRBV7-7
CDR3aa: CASSDRAPYNEQFF
CDR3nt: TGTGCTAGCAGCGACAGGGCCCCGTACAATGAGCAGTTCTTC

d_gene: TRBD2
j_gene: TRBJ2-5
abundance: .
v_gene: TRBV5-1
CDR3aa: CASSSSGGAGETQYF
CDR3nt: TGCGCCAGCAGCTCTAGCGGGGGGGCGGGAGAGACCCAGTACTTC

d_gene: .
j_gene: TRBJ2-7
abundance: .
v_gene: TRBV3-1
CDR3aa: CASSQEVWYEQYF
CDR3nt: TGTGCCAGCAGCCAAGAGGTGTGGTACGAGCAGTACTTC

d_gene: .
j_gene: TRBJ1-2
abundance: few
v_gene: TRBV10-3
CDR3aa: CAIREDTGANYGYTF
CDR3nt: TGTGCCATCAGAGAAGACACGGGGGCGAACTATGGCTACACCTTC

d_gene: .
j_gene: TRBJ2-1
abundance: .
v_gene: TRBV5-1
CDR3aa: CASSLGEGGTEQFF
CDR3nt: TGCGCCAGCAGCTTGGGCGAAGGGGGAACTGAGCAGTTCTTC

d_gene: .
j_gene: TRBJ2-1
abundance: few
v_gene: TRBV12-3/TRBV12-4
CDR3aa: CASSSAATILPPEQFF
CDR3nt: TGTGCCAGCAGTTCAGCAGCCACCATACTACCTCCTGAGCAGTTCTTC

d_gene: .
j_gene: TRBJ2-3
abundance: .
v_gene: TRBV7-6
CDR3aa: CASSLEAGEPDTQYF
CDR3nt: TGTGCCAGCAGCTTAGAGGCAGGGGAACCAGATACGCAGTATTTT

d_gene: TRBD1
j_gene: TRBJ2-2
abundance: .
v_gene: TRBV29-1
CDR3aa: CSDTGTGATGELFF
CDR3nt: TGCAGCGATACAGGGACAGGGGCCACCGGGGAGCTGTTTTTT

d_gene: TRBD2
j_gene: TRBJ2-1
abundance: many
v_gene: TRBV29-1
CDR3aa: CSVAPGREFDEQFF
CDR3nt: TGCAGCGTGGCCCCCGGGCGGGAGTTTGATGAGCAGTTCTTC

d_gene: .
j_gene: TRBJ2-4
abundance: few
v_gene: TRBV5-1
CDR3aa: CASSPDAKNIQYF
CDR3nt: TGCGCCAGCAGCCCAGACGCCAAAAACATTCAGTACTTC

d_gene: .
j_gene: TRBJ1-2
abundance: many
v_gene: TRBV3-1
CDR3aa: CASSQVGGYTF
CDR3nt: TGTGCCAGCAGCCAAGTAGGCGGCTACACCTTC

d_gene: .
j_gene: TRBJ2-7
abundance: .
v_gene: TRBV6-6
CDR3aa: CASRNGTVLRRDYF
CDR3nt: TGTGCCAGCAGGAACGGGACTGTCCTACGTAGGGATTACTTC

d_gene: TRBD2
j_gene: TRBJ2-2
abundance: .
v_gene: TRBV20-1
CDR3aa: CSATSGSQNTGELFF
CDR3nt: TGCAGTGCTACTAGCGGGAGCCAGAACACCGGGGAGCTGTTTTTT